This T cell receptor beta chain came from a study of beta chain features in type 1 diabetes. Study in general: Across the samples, roughly 99 million sorted cells were examined in total. Study-level findings and limits: The study found moderately but significantly shorter TCRB CDR3s in all four CD4+ subsets of Type 1 diabetes patients. VDJ junctions in type 1 diabetes patients carried more deletions and fewer insertions. Short templates might get an advantage during PCR, and this would be equal in patients and controls.

From germline, CDR1 is SQVTM and CDR2 ANQGSEA. This CDR3 has 12 amino acids. Trimming took off 7 bases at V and 1 base at J, with 10 bases between the two ends. Investigators reverse transcribed all isolated RNA, so they sequenced expressed TCRB transcripts. Profiled with immunoSEQ multiplex PCR; TCRdb holds only in-frame clones, not every one. Of 150,000 to 200,000 clones listed, over 55% were seen once; the top ten hold roughly 0.092%. As to this clone: Its antigen is unidentified.

Sequenced sample: naive CD4+ T cells from blood. The chain couples TRBV29-1 to TRBJ1-1; D is unresolved. This receptor was obtained from a man aged 30-40 years with type 1 diabetes. CDR3 in DNA: TGCAGCGCCCATCCCGAGAACACTGAAGCTTTCTTT. Protein sequence: CSAHPENTEAFF.